Following are 8 T cell receptor beta chains from one sample sequenced in a study of blood T cell repertoires in COVID-19. Sequenced by immunoSEQ multiplex PCR; TCRdb stores in-frame clones only, minus some. The profile shows about 310,000 clones, around 92% of them singletons. Sequenced: PBMCs or T cells enriched from blood (not recorded which). These receptors were taken from a woman in her twenties or thirties who had recovered from COVID-19.

The chain has TRBV25-1 and TRBJ1-2; tentative D call: TRBD1 (5 bases). V was shortened by 0 bases and J by 4 bases, with 9 bases between the two germline ends. This CDR3 region has 14 residues. Germline CDR1 MGHDK, CDR2 SYGVNS. The DNA for the CDR3 is TGTGCCAGCAGTGAATATCCAGGGCCCTATGGCTACACCTTC. Translated: CASSEYPGPYGYTF.

The CDR3 reads CASSIAVSEAFF. The CDR3 bases are TGTGCCAGTAGTATAGCAGTCTCTGAAGCTTTCTTT. The gene calls are TRBV19 and TRBJ1-1; D unclear. Between the trimmed V and J ends, which lost 1 base and 6 bases, there was a span of 6 bases. The germline V gene has CDR1 LNHDA and CDR2 SQIVND (reference sequence). The CDR3 is 12 residues long.

In the case of this clone: Its ends do not fully match the called genes, so a read error is possible. The chain employs TRBV24-1 and TRBJ2-2, with D perhaps given as TRBD1 or TRBD2 (6 bases each). The CDR3 contains 16 residues. CDR1 is KGHDR and CDR2 is SFDVKD in the germline V gene. In DNA form, the CDR3 reads TGTGCCACAAGTGAGGGGGGACTCCCATACACCGGGGAGCTGTTTTTT. The encoded protein is CATSEGGLPYTGELFF.

The chain couples TRBV18 to TRBJ1-5; D is possibly TRBD1 (5 bases). Trimming stripped 4 bases from V and 4 bases from J, with 11 bases between. This CDR3 is 14 amino acids long. Germline CDR1 KGHSH, CDR2 LQKENI. CDR3 nucleotide sequence: TGTGCCAGCTCACTGCAACGGGGGAATCAGCCCCAGCATTTT. Amino acids: CASSLQRGNQPQHF.

The V gene is TRBV23-1, the J gene TRBJ1-1; 7 positions agree with TRBD1. TRBV23-1 is given ORF status, its function remaining uncertain. The CDR3 spans 13 residues. The ends lost 7 bases at V and 6 bases at J; junction bases unmatched: 8. CDR3 coding DNA: TGCGCCAGCAAGAGGGGGCGTTTGGCTGAAGCTTTCTTT. Translation gives CASKRGRLAEAFF.

This clone was detected only once. This chain links TRBV24-1 with TRBJ2-1; D is unresolved. The germline gives CDR1 KGHDR, CDR2 SFDVKD. Trimming stripped 4 bases from V and 10 bases from J, with 7 bases between. This CDR3 has 11 amino acids. The CDR3 here is CATSEAREQFF. The CDR3 DNA follows: TGTGCCACCAGTGAAGCGCGCGAGCAGTTCTTC.

The rearrangement uses TRBV6-5 and TRBJ2-3; D uncertain. V gave up 5 bases and J gave up 3 bases, with 12 bases separating them. This CDR3 has 14 amino acids. Per germline, CDR1 MNHEY and CDR2 SVGAGI. The CDR3 loop is CASSRGFGTDTQYF. The CDR3 DNA sequence: TGTGCCAGCAGTCGAGGATTTGGGACAGATACGCAGTATTTT.

Worth noting for this clone: Other DNA sequences in this sample translate to the same CDR3. The chain is built from TRBV11-3 and TRBJ1-1; tentatively, D is TRBD1 (6 bases). The CDR3 covers 14 residues. Trimming left V 5 bases short and J 1 base short, with 11 bases between. Germline values: CDR1 SGHNT, CDR2 YENEEA. The CDR3 protein is CASSLQGANTEAFF. In DNA, the CDR3 is TGTGCCAGCAGCCTACAGGGCGCGAACACTGAAGCTTTCTTT.